This T cell receptor beta chain originates from a study of beta chain features in type 1 diabetes. Regarding the study as a whole: cDNA-based reads could over-represent cells with high TCR expression.

In regard to this clone: Its antigen is undetermined.

The authors reverse transcribed all of the isolated RNA, so sequencing captured expressed TCRB transcripts. Sequencing used immunoSEQ multiplex PCR; TCRdb keeps in-frame clones, though not all of them. This table holds about 320,000 clones, 14% found once. The clonotype was recovered from a man aged 25-45 years in good health. Sequencing was performed on central memory CD4+ T cells from blood.

The CDR3 is CASSLAKTGAVDEQYF. The CDR3 nucleotides read TGTGCCAGCAGCTTAGCGAAAACAGGGGCCGTCGACGAGCAGTACTTC. The chain has TRBV7-9 and TRBJ2-7; TRBD1 aligns across 7 bases. With V trimmed by 0 bases and J by 5 bases, 10 bases remained unmatched. This CDR3 has 16 amino acids. Germline loops: CDR1 SEHNR, CDR2 FQNEAQ (reference sequence).